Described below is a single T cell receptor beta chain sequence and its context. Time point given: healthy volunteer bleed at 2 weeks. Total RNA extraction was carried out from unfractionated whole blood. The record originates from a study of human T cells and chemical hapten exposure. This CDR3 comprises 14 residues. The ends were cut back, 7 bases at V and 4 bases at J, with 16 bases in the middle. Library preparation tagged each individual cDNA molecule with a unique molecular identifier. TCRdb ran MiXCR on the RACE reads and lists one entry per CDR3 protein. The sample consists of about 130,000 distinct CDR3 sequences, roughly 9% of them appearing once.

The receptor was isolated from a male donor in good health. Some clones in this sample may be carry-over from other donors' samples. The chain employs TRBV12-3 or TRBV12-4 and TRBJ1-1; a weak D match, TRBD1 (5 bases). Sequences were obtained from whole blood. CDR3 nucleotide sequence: TGTGCCAGCACTTCGGTGGGGGTGGGCACTGAAGCTTTCTTT. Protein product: CASTSVGVGTEAFF.